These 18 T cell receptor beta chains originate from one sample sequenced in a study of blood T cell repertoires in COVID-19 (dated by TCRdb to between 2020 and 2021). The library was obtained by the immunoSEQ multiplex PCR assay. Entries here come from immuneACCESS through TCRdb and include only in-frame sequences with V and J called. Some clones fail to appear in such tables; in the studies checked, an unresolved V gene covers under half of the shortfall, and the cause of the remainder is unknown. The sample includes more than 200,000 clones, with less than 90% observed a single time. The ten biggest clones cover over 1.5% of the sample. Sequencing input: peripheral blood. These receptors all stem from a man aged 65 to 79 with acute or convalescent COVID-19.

The DNA for the CDR3 is TGTGCCAGCAGTTACCCTCTTGGGACTAGCGGTTGGTCCTACGAGCAGTACTTC. Translated: CASSYPLGTSGWSYEQYF. The gene calls are TRBV6-2 or TRBV6-3 and TRBJ2-7; 11 nucleotides agree with TRBD2. This CDR3 spans 18 amino acids. Looked up from germline, CDR1 is MNHEY and CDR2 is SVGEGT. V gave up 2 bases and J gave up 1 base; unmatched junction bases: 10.

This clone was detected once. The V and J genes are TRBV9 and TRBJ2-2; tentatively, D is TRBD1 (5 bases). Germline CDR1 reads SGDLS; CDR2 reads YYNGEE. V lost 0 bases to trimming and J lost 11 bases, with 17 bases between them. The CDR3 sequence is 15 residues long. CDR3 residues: CASSVAKGSHRELFF. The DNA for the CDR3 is TGTGCCAGCAGCGTAGCTAAGGGGTCCCACCGCGAGCTGTTTTTT.

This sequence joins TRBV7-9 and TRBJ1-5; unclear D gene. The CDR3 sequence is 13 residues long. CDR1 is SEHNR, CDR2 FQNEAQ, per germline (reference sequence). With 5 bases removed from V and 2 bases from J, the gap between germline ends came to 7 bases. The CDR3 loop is CASSRGGNQPQHF. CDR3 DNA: TGTGCCAGCAGCCGAGGCGGCAATCAGCCCCAGCATTTT.

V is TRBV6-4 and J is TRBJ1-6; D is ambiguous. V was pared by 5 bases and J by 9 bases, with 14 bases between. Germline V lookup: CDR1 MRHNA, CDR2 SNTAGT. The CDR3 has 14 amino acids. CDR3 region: CASSMEGSSSPLHF. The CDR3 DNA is TGTGCCAGCAGTATGGAGGGTAGTAGTTCACCCCTCCACTTT.

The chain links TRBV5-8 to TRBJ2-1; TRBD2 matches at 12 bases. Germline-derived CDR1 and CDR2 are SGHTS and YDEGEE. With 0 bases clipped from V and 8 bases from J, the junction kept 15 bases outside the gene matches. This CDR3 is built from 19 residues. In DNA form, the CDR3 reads TGTGCCAGCAGCTTGGGACAAGCTAGCGGGAGGGCCTTTGGTTATGAGCAGTTCTTC. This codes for CASSLGQASGRAFGYEQFF.

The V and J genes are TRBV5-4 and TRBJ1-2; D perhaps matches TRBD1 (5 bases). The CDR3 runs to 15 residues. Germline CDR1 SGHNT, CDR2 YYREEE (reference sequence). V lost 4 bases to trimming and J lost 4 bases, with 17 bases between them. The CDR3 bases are TGTGCCAGCAGCGCGGGGACGGTAGGGAGCTATGGCTACACCTTC. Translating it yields CASSAGTVGSYGYTF.

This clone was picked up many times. CDR3 DNA sequence: TGTGCCAGTAGTATACTTGGAGGGGGCGGTTCACCCCTCCACTTT. Amino acid sequence: CASSILGGGGSPLHF. The genes are TRBV19 and TRBJ1-6, with TRBD1 identical over 7 bases. The trim removed 2 bases at V and 9 bases at J, leaving 7 bases unmatched. The V gene's germline CDR1 is LNHDA and CDR2 SQIVND (reference sequence). The CDR3 extends over 15 amino acids.

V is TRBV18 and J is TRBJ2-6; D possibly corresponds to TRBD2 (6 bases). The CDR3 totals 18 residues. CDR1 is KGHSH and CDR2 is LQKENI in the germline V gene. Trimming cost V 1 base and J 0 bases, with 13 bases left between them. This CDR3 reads CASSPQEGPSSGANVLTF. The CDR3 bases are TGTGCCAGCTCACCACAGGAGGGGCCCTCCTCTGGGGCCAACGTCCTGACTTTC.

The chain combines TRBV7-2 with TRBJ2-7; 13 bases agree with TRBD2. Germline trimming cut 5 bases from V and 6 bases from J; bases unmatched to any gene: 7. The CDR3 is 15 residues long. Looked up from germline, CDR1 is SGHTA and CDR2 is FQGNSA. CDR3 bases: TGTGCCAGCAGCCTACTAGCGGGAGGGGCCCTCGAGCAGTACTTC. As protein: CASSLLAGGALEQYF.

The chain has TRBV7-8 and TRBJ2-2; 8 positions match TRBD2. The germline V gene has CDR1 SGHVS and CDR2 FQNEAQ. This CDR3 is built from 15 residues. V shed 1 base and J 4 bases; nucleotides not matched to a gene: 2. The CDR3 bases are TGTGCCAGCAGCTTAGGTCTAGCGGGCACCGGGGAGCTGTTTTTT. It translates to CASSLGLAGTGELFF.

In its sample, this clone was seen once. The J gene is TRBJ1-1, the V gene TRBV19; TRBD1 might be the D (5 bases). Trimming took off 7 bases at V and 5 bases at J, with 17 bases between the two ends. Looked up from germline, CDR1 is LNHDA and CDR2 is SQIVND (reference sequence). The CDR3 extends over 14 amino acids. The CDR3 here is CASTTQGRNTEAFF. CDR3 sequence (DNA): TGTGCCAGTACCACTCAGGGTAGGAATACTGAAGCTTTCTTT.

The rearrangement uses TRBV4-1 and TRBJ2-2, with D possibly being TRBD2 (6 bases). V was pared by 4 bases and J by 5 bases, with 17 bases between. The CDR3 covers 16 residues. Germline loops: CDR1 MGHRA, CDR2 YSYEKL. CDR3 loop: CASSLLVGSGTGELFF. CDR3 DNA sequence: TGCGCCAGCAGCCTACTCGTCGGGAGTGGTACCGGGGAGCTGTTTTTT.

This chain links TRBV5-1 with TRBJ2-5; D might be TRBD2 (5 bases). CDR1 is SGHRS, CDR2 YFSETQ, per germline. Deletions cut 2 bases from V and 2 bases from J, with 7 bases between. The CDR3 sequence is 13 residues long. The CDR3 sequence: CASSFTGQETQYF. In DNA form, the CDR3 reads TGCGCCAGCAGCTTTACGGGACAAGAGACCCAGTACTTC.

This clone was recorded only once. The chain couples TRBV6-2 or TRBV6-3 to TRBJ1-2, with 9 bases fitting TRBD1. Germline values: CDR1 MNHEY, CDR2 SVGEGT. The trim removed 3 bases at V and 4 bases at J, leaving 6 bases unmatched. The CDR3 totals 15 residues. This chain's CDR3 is CASSYGTGTFYGYTF. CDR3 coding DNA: TGTGCCAGCAGTTATGGGACAGGGACTTTCTATGGCTACACCTTC.

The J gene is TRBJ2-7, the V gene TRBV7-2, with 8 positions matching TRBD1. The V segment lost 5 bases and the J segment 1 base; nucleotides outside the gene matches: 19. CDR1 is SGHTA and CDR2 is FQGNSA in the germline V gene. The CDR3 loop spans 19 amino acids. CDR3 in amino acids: CASSGRTGHLPTSSYEQYF. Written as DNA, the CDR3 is TGTGCCAGCAGCGGTAGGACAGGGCACTTACCAACCTCATCCTACGAGCAGTACTTC.

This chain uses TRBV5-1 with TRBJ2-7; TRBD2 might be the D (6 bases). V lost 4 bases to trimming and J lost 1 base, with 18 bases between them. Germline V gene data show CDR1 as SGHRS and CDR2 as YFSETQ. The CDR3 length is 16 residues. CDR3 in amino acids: CASSPRAGGPSYEQYF. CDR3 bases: TGCGCCAGCAGCCCGAGGGCTGGAGGGCCGTCCTACGAGCAGTACTTC. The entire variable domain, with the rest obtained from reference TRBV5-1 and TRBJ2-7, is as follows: KAGVTQTPRYLIKTRGQQVTLSCSPISGHRSVSWYQQTPGQGLQFLFEYFSETQRNKGNFPGRFSGRQFSNSRSEMNVSTLELGDSALYLCASSPRAGGPSYEQYFGPGTRLTVT.

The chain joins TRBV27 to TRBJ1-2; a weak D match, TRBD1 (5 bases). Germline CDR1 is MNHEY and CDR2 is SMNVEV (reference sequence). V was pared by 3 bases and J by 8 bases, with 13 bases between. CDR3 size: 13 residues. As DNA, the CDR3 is TGTGCCAGCAGTTTTTCGGCAGGGCGGGGCTACACCTTC. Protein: CASSFSAGRGYTF.

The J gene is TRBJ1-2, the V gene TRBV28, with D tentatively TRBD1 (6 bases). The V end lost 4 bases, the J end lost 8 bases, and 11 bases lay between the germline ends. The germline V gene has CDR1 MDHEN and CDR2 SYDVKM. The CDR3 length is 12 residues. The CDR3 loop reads CASSSQGYGYTF. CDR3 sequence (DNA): TGTGCCAGCAGTTCCCAGGGGTACGGCTACACCTTC.